The source of this T cell receptor (beta chain) is a study of T cell responses to AZD1222 COVID-19 vaccine. Whole-study findings and limits: With dominance at 160-218 and 743-854, vaccine-associated CD4 TCRs spanned spike.

Produced via immunoSEQ multiplex PCR; TCRdb's table is partial and in-frame only. Among under 130,000 clones listed, 80% to 90% were seen once. Germline CDR1 is SGDLS and CDR2 is YYNGEE. The germline V and J ends were trimmed by 4 bases and 5 bases, with 19 bases remaining between them. The CDR3 has 15 amino acids. As regards this clone: Its matching antigen is unknown.

The sample consisted of peripheral blood, taken on day 0 of AZD1222 vaccination. V is TRBV9 and J is TRBJ2-7; a possible D gene is TRBD1 (6 bases). The TCR sequence derives from an adult in good health. The CDR3 protein is CASSSQGQSVHEQYF. The DNA for the CDR3 is TGTGCCAGCAGCTCCCAGGGGCAGTCAGTCCACGAGCAGTACTTC.